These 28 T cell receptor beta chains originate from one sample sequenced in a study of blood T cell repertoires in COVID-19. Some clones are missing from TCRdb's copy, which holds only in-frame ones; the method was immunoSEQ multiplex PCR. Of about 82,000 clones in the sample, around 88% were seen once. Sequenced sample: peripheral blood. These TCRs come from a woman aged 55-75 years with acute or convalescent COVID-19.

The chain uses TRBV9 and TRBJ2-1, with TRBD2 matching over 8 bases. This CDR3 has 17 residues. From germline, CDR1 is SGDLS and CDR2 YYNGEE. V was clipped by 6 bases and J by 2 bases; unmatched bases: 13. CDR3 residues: CASTPGLEWATYNEQFF. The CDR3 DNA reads TGTGCCAGCACGCCGGGACTAGAATGGGCAACCTACAATGAGCAGTTCTTC.

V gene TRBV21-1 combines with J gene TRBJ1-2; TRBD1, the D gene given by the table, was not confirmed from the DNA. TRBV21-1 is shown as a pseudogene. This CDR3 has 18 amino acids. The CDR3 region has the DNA TGTGCCAGCAGCAAAACCCCTCTCAAGCCTCCGGACAGGAAGGGCTACACCTTC. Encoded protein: CASSKTPLKPPDRKGYTF.

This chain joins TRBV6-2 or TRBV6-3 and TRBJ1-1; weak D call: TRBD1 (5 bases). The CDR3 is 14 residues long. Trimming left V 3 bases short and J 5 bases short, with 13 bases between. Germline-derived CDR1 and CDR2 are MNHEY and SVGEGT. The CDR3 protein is CASSYGRGETEAFF. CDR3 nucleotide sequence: TGTGCCAGCAGTTATGGGCGGGGGGAGACTGAAGCTTTCTTT.

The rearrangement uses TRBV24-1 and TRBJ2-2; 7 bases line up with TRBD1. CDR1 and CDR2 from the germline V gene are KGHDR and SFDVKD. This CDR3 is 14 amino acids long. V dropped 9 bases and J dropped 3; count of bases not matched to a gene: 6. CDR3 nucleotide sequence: TGTGCCACCTCGAGGGGGCATGACACCGGGGAGCTGTTTTTT. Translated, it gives CATSRGHDTGELFF.

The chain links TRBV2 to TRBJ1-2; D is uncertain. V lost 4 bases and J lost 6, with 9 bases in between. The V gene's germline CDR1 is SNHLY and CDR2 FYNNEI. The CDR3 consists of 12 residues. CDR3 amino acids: CASSAGFDGYTF. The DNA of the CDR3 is TGTGCCAGCAGTGCGGGTTTCGATGGCTACACCTTC. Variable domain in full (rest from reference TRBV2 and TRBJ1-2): EPEVTQTPSHQVTQMGQEVILRCVPISNHLYFYWYRQILGQKVEFLVSFYNNEISEKSEIFDDQFSVERPDGSNFTLKIRSTKLEDSAMYFCASSAGFDGYTFGSGTRLTVV.

As DNA, the CDR3 is TGTGCCAGCCGGGATAGCGGGAGGGATGAGCAGTTCTTC. This gives the protein CASRDSGRDEQFF. The chain links TRBV6-6 to TRBJ2-1, with 11 bases that match TRBD2. V shed 8 bases, J shed 8 bases, and the junction held 5 bases outside the gene matches. The length of the CDR3 is 13 residues. CDR1 is MNHNY, CDR2 SVGAGI, per germline (reference sequence).

The CDR3 DNA is TGCGCCAGCACCTTACAGGGGAACTATGGCTACACCTTC. Its translation is CASTLQGNYGYTF. This chain connects TRBV5-1 to TRBJ1-2; 7 bases fit TRBD1. J lost 2 bases, V lost 6 bases, and 4 bases had no gene match. The CDR3 has 13 amino acids. Germline values: CDR1 SGHRS, CDR2 YFSETQ. Full variable domain (remainder filled in from reference TRBV5-1 and TRBJ1-2): KAGVTQTPRYLIKTRGQQVTLSCSPISGHRSVSWYQQTPGQGLQFLFEYFSETQRNKGNFPGRFSGRQFSNSRSEMNVSTLELGDSALYLCASTLQGNYGYTFGSGTRLTVV.

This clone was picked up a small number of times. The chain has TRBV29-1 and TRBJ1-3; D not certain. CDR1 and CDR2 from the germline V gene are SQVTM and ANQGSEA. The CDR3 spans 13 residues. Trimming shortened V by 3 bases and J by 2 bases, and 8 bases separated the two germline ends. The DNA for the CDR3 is TGCAGCGTTGAGAGGGATACTGGAAACACCATATATTTT. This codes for CSVERDTGNTIYF.

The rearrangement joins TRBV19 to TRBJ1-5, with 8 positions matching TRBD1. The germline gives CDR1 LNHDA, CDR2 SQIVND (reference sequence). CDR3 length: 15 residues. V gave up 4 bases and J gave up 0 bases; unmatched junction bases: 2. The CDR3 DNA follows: TGTGCCAGTAGTACCACAGGGGGTAGCAATCAGCCCCAGCATTTT. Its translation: CASSTTGGSNQPQHF.

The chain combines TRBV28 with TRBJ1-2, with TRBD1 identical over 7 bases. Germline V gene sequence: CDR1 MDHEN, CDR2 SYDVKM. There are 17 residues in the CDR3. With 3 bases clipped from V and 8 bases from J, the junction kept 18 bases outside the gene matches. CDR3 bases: TGTGCCAGCAGTTTTAGGCAGGGGGGCATCCGCGGAGAGGGCTACACCTTC. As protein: CASSFRQGGIRGEGYTF.

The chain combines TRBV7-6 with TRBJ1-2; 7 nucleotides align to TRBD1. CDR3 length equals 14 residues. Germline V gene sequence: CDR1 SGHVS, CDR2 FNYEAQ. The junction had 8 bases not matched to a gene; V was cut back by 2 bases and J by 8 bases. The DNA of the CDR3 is TGTGCCAGCAGCTTACAAGGGGGCGCGAGGGGCTACACCTTC. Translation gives CASSLQGGARGYTF.

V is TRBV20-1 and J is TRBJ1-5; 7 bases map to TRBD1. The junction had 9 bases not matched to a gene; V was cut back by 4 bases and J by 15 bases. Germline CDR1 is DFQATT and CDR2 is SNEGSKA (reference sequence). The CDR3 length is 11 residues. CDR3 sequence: CSATPGGIMHF. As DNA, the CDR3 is TGCAGTGCTACCCCAGGGGGGATTATGCATTTT.

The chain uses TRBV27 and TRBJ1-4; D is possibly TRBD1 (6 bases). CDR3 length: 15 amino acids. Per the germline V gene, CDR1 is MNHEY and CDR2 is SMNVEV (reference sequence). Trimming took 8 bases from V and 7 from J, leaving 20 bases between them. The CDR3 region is CASRVVGGLREKLFF. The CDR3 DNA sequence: TGTGCCAGCCGCGTGGTCGGGGGGCTACGTGAAAAACTGTTTTTT.

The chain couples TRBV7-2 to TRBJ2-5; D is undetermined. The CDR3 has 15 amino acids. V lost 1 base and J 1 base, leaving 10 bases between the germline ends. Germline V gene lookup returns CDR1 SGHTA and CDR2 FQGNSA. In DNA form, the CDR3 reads TGTGCCAGCAGCTTAGGACACCCAGGCCAAGAGACCCAGTACTTC. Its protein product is CASSLGHPGQETQYF.

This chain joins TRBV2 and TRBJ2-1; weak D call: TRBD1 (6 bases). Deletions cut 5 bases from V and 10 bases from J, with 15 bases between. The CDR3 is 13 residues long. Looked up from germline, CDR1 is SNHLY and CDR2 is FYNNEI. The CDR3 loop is CASSTEPGTEQFF. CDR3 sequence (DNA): TGTGCCAGCAGTACAGAACCCGGGACAGAGCAGTTCTTC.

In DNA form, the CDR3 reads TGTGCCAGCAGCTTAACCCCCGACAGACCCGCAGAGCAGTACTTC. As protein: CASSLTPDRPAEQYF. This sequence joins TRBV11-3 and TRBJ2-7, with a possible D match to TRBD1 (5 bases). V was shortened by 2 bases and J by 7 bases, with 18 bases between the two germline ends. The CDR3 has 15 amino acids. From germline, CDR1 is SGHNT and CDR2 YENEEA.

CDR3 sequence: CASSKTRGGELFF. CDR3 DNA sequence: TGTGCCAGCAGCAAGACCCGAGGCGGGGAGCTGTTTTTT. The chain has TRBV12-3 or TRBV12-4 and TRBJ2-2; no reliable D call. Trimming took off 6 bases at V and 7 bases at J, with 12 bases between the two ends. The CDR3 runs 13 residues.

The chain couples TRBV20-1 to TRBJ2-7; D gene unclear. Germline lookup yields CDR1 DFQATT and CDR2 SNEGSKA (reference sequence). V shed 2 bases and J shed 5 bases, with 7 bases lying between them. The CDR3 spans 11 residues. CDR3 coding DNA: TGCAGTGCTAGATCGGGTAACGAGCAGTACTTC. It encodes CSARSGNEQYF.

DNA of the CDR3: TGCAGTGCTAGAGAGAGAAATGAGCAGTTCTTC. This encodes CSARERNEQFF. The rearrangement uses TRBV20-1 and TRBJ2-1; D is ambiguous. This CDR3 has 11 residues. The V end was cut by 0 bases, the J end by 7 bases, with 4 bases between. CDR1 and CDR2 from the germline V gene are DFQATT and SNEGSKA (reference sequence).

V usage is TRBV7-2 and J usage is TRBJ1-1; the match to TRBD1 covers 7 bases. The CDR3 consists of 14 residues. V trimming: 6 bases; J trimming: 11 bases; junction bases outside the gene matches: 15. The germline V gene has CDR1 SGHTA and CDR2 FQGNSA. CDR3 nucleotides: TGTGCCAGCAGTACAGACAGGGTGGTCGTAAATGCTTTCTTT. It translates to CASSTDRVVVNAFF.

CDR3 amino acids: CASSLVGLSSYNEQFF. The CDR3 nucleotides read TGCGCCAGCAGCTTGGTCGGACTGAGCTCCTACAATGAGCAGTTCTTC. The gene calls are TRBV5-1 and TRBJ2-1; perhaps TRBD2 as D (5 bases). Between the trimmed V and J ends, which lost 0 bases and 0 bases, there was a span of 10 bases. The CDR3 has 16 residues. Germline CDR1 and CDR2: SGHRS and YFSETQ.

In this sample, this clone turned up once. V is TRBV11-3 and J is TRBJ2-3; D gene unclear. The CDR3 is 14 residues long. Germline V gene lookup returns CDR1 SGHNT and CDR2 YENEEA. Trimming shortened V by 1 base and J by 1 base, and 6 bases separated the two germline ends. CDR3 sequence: CASSLGSGTDTQYF. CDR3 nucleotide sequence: TGTGCCAGCAGCTTAGGATCAGGCACAGATACGCAGTATTTT.

The CDR3 DNA is TGTGCCTGGAGTCGGGGGACCTTTTTGAACACTGAAGCTTTCTTT. Its protein product is CAWSRGTFLNTEAFF. The chain links TRBV30 to TRBJ1-1; D might be TRBD1 (5 bases). This CDR3 has 15 amino acids. From germline, CDR1 is GTSNPN and CDR2 SVGIG (reference sequence). V lost 2 bases and J lost 0, with 13 bases in between.

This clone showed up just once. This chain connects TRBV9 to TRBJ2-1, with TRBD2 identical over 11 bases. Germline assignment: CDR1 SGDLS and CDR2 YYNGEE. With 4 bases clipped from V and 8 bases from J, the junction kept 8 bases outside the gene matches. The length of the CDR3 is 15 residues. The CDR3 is CASSTSSGRAYEQFF. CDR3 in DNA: TGTGCCAGCAGCACGAGTAGCGGGAGGGCATATGAGCAGTTCTTC.

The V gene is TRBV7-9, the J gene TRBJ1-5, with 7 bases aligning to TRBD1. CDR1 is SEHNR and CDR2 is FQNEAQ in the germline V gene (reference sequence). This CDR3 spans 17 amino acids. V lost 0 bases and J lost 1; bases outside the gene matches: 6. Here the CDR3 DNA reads TGTGCCAGCAGCTTAGCCGGGACAGCAGGGAGCAATCAGCCCCAGCATTTT. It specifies CASSLAGTAGSNQPQHF.

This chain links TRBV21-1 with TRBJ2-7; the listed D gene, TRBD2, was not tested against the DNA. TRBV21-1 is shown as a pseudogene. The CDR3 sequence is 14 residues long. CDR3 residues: CASSGSGSSYEQYF. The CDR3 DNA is TGTGCCAGCAGCGGTAGCGGGAGTTCCTACGAGCAGTACTTC.

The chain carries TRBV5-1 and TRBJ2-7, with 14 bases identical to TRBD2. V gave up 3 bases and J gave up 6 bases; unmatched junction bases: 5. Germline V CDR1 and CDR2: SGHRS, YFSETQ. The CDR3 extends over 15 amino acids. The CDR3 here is CASSSPGLAGAEQYF. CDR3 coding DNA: TGCGCCAGCAGCTCCCCGGGACTAGCGGGGGCCGAGCAGTACTTC.

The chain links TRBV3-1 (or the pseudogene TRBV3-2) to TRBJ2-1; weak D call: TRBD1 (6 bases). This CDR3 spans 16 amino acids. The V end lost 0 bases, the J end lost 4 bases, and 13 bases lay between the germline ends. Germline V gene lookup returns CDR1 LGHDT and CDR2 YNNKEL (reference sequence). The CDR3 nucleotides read TGTGCCAGCAGCCAAGAGTTGGGCGGACAGTACAATGAGCAGTTCTTC. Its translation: CASSQELGGQYNEQFF.